This T cell receptor beta chain was documented in a study of blood T cell repertoires in COVID-19 (dated by TCRdb to 2018 to 2021). Concerning the study at large: Collaborator samples came from the United States, Italy and Spain and covered acute and convalescent phases of COVID-19. A freely available public database, intended as a resource for researchers studying the immune response to SARS-CoV-2, is where the repertoires were released. The material from the prospective study consisted of cDNA or gDNA derived from T cells, B-cell-depleted T cells, or PBMCs. Nearly every sample came with metadata listing a de-identified subject ID, COVID-19 status, age in years and sex. Where HLA class I and class II types were available, the types were taken from metadata supplied by the sample provider, not from assay-based typing. Samples came from the ongoing ImmuneRACE study (first 160 participants) plus 1,254 subjects from 6 global collaborators. Deeply sampled blood TCRbeta repertoires from subjects exposed to, actively infected with, or recovered from COVID-19 were included in the dataset.

TCRbeta CDR3 regions were amplified from genomic DNA by means of the immunoSEQ Assay, a bias-controlled multiplex PCR. As for the authors' bioinformatics: Within the assay, amplification of reference gene primers was used to estimate how many nucleated cells each sample contained. Sequence reads were collapsed and filtered to measure the absolute abundance of every unique TCRbeta CDR3 rearrangement. For each sample, productive Simpson clonality was calculated by taking the square root of Simpson's diversity index across productive rearrangements. TCRdb limited this immuneACCESS table to in-frame rearrangements with V and J called. A share of clones is missing; checked studies link under half to unresolved V genes, and the rest is unexplained. V and J calls and clone size come straight from that table; D and trimming were deduced from the DNA. The sample table contains a few hundred thousand clones; only one count was recorded for approximately 90% of them. About an eighth of the sample comes from the top ten.

Broad study findings and their caveats: The quantity of clinical and demographic metadata differed by source and by participant and was supplied without curation.

To note about this clone: No cognate antigen has been identified for it. Base qualities are not provided; no much larger clone lies one nucleotide away.

Each collaborating institution followed its own protocols to collect whole blood in K2EDTA tubes. For TCRbeta analysis, collaborator samples were shipped as frozen whole blood, as isolated PBMCs, or as DNA extracted from either sample type. The germline ends are 18 bases apart after V is trimmed by 8 bases and J by 10 bases. The CDR3, cysteine through phenylalanine, is 14 amino acids long. CDR3 DNA only is kept here, 42 bases in frame from base 1. CDR1 LNHDA and CDR2 SQIVND were looked up in the germline V gene (reference sequence). Rearrangement joined TRBV19 to TRBJ1-6; no D segment can be confidently identified. This sequence originates from a woman aged 60-75 years with acute or convalescent COVID-19. The material sequenced was peripheral blood. The sequenced DNA: TGTGCCAGTGATAAGGCCCTGAGGGTCTCACCCCTCCACTTT. This encodes CASDKALRVSPLHF.